Included here is one T cell receptor beta chain sequence, with context. The naive CD8 fraction comprised CD45RO-negative cells positively selected for CCR7 and excluded terminally differentiated effector memory CD45RA+ cells. Looked up from germline, CDR1 is MDHEN and CDR2 is SYDVKM. V was trimmed by 10 bases and J by 0 bases, leaving 15 bases between them. The CDR3 is 14 residues long. This sample is part of a study of shared clonotypes between healthy human individuals. The assay was immunoSEQ multiplex PCR, and TCRdb's table has in-frame clones only and misses some. The sample includes more than 2 million clones, approximately 94% of them seen just once.

Input material: naive CD8+ T cells sorted from blood. The chain recombines TRBV28 with TRBJ1-1; D may be TRBD1 (6 bases). This clonotype was sampled from a man aged 18-30 years in good health. Here the CDR3 reads CATQGPGMNTEAFF. The CDR3 nucleotides are TGTGCCACTCAGGGGCCAGGGATGAACACTGAAGCTTTCTTT. Using reference TRBV28 and TRBJ1-1 for the parts outside the CDR3, the full variable domain is DVKVTQSSRYLVKRTGEKVFLECVQDMDHENMFWYRQDPGLGLRLIYFSYDVKMKEKGDIPEGYSVSREKKERFSLILESASTNQTSMYLCATQGPGMNTEAFFGQGTRLTVV.